This T cell receptor (beta chain) comes out of a study of neurological immune-mediated disorders. Time point indicated: longitudinal time-point 1 (baseline). Unsorted libraries were generated from 2 million PBMCs. These cells had been stored in RNAlater at -80 C. The germline V gene has CDR1 DFQATT and CDR2 SNEGSKA (reference sequence). This CDR3 comprises 14 residues. The study's findings and limits: The greatest degree of TCR clonal expansion was observed in HTLV-1-associated myelopathy, with the lowest in multiple sclerosis, below that of healthy controls.

At least ten counts were recorded for this clonotype. Its cognate antigen is unknown. Each TCR transcript was tagged with a 10-nucleotide random UMI during 5'RACE. Via MiXCR, TCRdb re-called the 5' RACE reads, giving one row per CDR3 protein. The table lists about 60,000 distinct CDR3 sequences, about 10% of them singletons. The sequencing input was PBMCs. The source is a male donor with HTLV-1-associated myelopathy (HAM/TSP). The chain is built from TRBV20-1 and TRBJ2-7; TRBD1 agrees at 9 bases. The CDR3 nucleotides are TGCAGGGCCGAATTCGGGACAGGGTTTTACGAGCAGTACTTC. It specifies CRAEFGTGFYEQYF.